The rows below give T cell receptor beta chains drawn from one sample of a study of cytotoxic CD8 clonotypes in ibrutinib-treated CLL. Generated by immunoSEQ multiplex PCR, the TCRdb table keeps only in-frame clones and is missing some. The sample consists of 35,000 to 50,000 clones, roughly 70% of them appearing once. Sequencing was performed on PBMCs, taken at disease progression, from a patient treated with ibrutinib. The origin of the receptors is a human donor with chronic lymphocytic leukemia. The CDR3 runs from the conserved cysteine through the conserved F or W. Each record gives: clone size, V gene, J gene, CDR3 protein. Size is stated for part of the rows, as once, few or many counts, or as a class when the clone is expanded.

NA	TRBV12-5	TRBJ2-3	CASGLNPVGADTQYF
few	TRBV11-2	TRBJ1-4	CASSQDRGREKLFF
NA	TRBV5-1	TRBJ1-4	CASSMDFNEKLFF
few	TRBV10-3	TRBJ2-3	CAIWRDSTDTQYF
NA	TRBV2	TRBJ1-6	CASSEAGPGSNSPLHF
NA	TRBV20-1	TRBJ2-7	CSAGVAYEQYF
NA	TRBV7-9	TRBJ2-3	CASSLAPRRSDTQYF
once	TRBV30	TRBJ1-2	CAWDPSGGGYTF
NA	TRBV5-1	TRBJ1-1	CASSPAVGVDTEAFF
NA	TRBV18	TRBJ2-2	CASSPNGPGRTGELFF
once	TRBV6-5	TRBJ2-1	CASSYSYRVDNEQFF
few	TRBV6-1	TRBJ1-5	CASSEVLTVGRDQPQHF
NA	TRBV5-5	TRBJ2-7	CASSLAFYEQYF
NA	TRBV10-3	TRBJ2-5	CAIREGPRETQYF
NA	TRBV6-6	TRBJ2-4	CASSKRTGETKNIQYF
NA	TRBV4-1	TRBJ2-3	CASSQAPLLARLTDTQYF
NA	TRBV9	TRBJ1-3	CASSVAIASGNTIYF
many	TRBV19	TRBJ2-1	CASSVIWGGGYNEQFF
NA	TRBV6-5	TRBJ2-7	CASSYSNRGMYEQYF
NA	TRBV28	TRBJ2-5	CASSDPGLKGETQYF
NA	TRBV6-5	TRBJ2-3	CASRGPRDTQYF
NA	TRBV6-5	TRBJ2-3	CASTGSTDTQYF
NA	TRBV19	TRBJ2-1	CASSRTAAGDYNEQFF
NA	TRBV2	TRBJ2-7	CASSDRGGNEQYF
once	TRBV6-1	TRBJ1-5	CASRGRTSMDQPQHF
NA	TRBV4-1	TRBJ2-5	CASSQSLAGLAGQETQYF
NA	TRBV18	TRBJ1-1	CASSPVSVNTEAFF
NA	TRBV5-1	TRBJ2-1	CASSLGLAGGPYNEQFF
NA	TRBV27	TRBJ1-4	CASSPRQGTNEKLFF
NA	TRBV4-1	TRBJ2-5	CASSPRGSGAPIRETQYF
NA	TRBV13	TRBJ2-6	CASNIWNGANVLTF
NA	TRBV27	TRBJ1-4	CASSLVFGGLIEKLFF
NA	TRBV5-1	TRBJ2-5	CASSLQGAVRETQYF
once	TRBV11-2	TRBJ1-1	CASSPETVLNTEAFF
NA	TRBV28	TRBJ2-1	CASSSLGLEFNEQFF